The 15 T cell receptor beta chains below all came from one sample that was sequenced in a study of blood T cell repertoires in COVID-19. Clones were sequenced by immunoSEQ multiplex PCR, and TCRdb holds only the in-frame ones, with some missing. Here the sample spans almost 70,000 clones, 89% being singletons. Sequencing was done on a sample of peripheral blood. The origin of the receptors is a woman aged 50 to 60 with active COVID-19.

This chain uses TRBV24-1 with TRBJ2-3; the match to TRBD1 covers 8 bases. The germline V gene has CDR1 KGHDR and CDR2 SFDVKD. The length of the CDR3 is 15 residues. After removal of 9 bases from V and 1 base from J, the junction contained 8 bases not matched to a gene. DNA for the CDR3: TGTGCCACCTCCAGGGGACAGGAAGGCACAGATACGCAGTATTTT. Translating it yields CATSRGQEGTDTQYF.

The chain joins TRBV5-1 to TRBJ2-2; D is ambiguous. V was clipped by 4 bases and J by 3 bases, with 13 bases between them. CDR3 length: 15 residues. CDR1 and CDR2 (germline): SGHRS, YFSETQ. For the CDR3, the DNA is TGCGCCAGCAGCCGGGTCCAAAAAGACACCGGGGAGCTGTTTTTT. Its protein product is CASSRVQKDTGELFF. Filled out from reference TRBV5-1 and TRBJ2-2, the complete variable domain reads KAGVTQTPRYLIKTRGQQVTLSCSPISGHRSVSWYQQTPGQGLQFLFEYFSETQRNKGNFPGRFSGRQFSNSRSEMNVSTLELGDSALYLCASSRVQKDTGELFFGEGSRLTVL.

The genes are TRBV19 and TRBJ2-3; 8 nucleotides match TRBD2. Germline CDR1 and CDR2: LNHDA and SQIVND (reference sequence). The ends lost 5 bases at V and 5 bases at J; junction bases unmatched: 18. CDR3 size: 18 residues. DNA for the CDR3: TGTGCCAGTAGTCTCAACGGGGGGGCGCCGAAGCTCGGAGATACGCAGTATTTT. Translation: CASSLNGGAPKLGDTQYF.

The V and J genes are TRBV9 and TRBJ1-6; 9 bases align to TRBD1. CDR3 length equals 15 residues. V shed 0 bases and J 10 bases; nucleotides not matched to a gene: 5. CDR1 is SGDLS, CDR2 YYNGEE, per germline. CDR3 in amino acids: CASSVGGQGSSPLHF. As DNA, the CDR3 is TGTGCCAGCAGCGTAGGGGGACAGGGTAGCTCACCCCTCCACTTT. The whole variable domain, filled in from reference TRBV9 and TRBJ1-6, reads DSGVTQTPKHLITATGQRVTLRCSPRSGDLSVYWYQQSLDQGLQFLIQYYNGEERAKGNILERFSAQQFPDLHSELNLSSLELGDSALYFCASSVGGQGSSPLHFGNGTRLTVT.

The CDR3 DNA reads TGCGCCAGCATCCCCAGGGGGACGGAGGGGTATTATTACGAGCAGTACTTC. Protein product: CASIPRGTEGYYYEQYF. This chain joins TRBV23-1 and TRBJ2-7, with D possibly TRBD1 on 7 matching bases. TRBV23-1 is labeled an ORF, and its function is uncertain. V dropped 7 bases and J dropped 4 bases, with 26 bases sitting between them. CDR3 length equals 17 residues.

In its sample, this clone was seen a few times. The rearrangement joins TRBV2 to TRBJ1-4; tentative D call: TRBD1 (6 bases). This CDR3 is 13 amino acids long. Trimming left V 1 base short and J 8 bases short, with 8 bases between. In germline, CDR1 is SNHLY, CDR2 FYNNEI. The CDR3 loop is CASSEEQGEKLFF. The CDR3 DNA reads as TGTGCCAGCAGTGAAGAACAGGGAGAAAAACTGTTTTTT.

This rearrangement joins TRBV19 to TRBJ1-3, with 8 bases lining up with TRBD1. Looked up from germline, CDR1 is LNHDA and CDR2 is SQIVND (reference sequence). This CDR3 is 17 amino acids long. V shed 5 bases, J shed 0 bases, and the junction held 9 bases outside the gene matches. CDR3 amino acids: CASSGYRDRSSGNTIYF. DNA of the CDR3: TGTGCCAGTAGTGGCTACCGGGACAGGAGCTCTGGAAACACCATATATTTT.

This chain uses TRBV19 with TRBJ2-1; 13 bases line up with TRBD2. V was pared by 3 bases and J by 15 bases, with 8 bases of the junction left unmatched. The V gene's germline CDR1 is LNHDA and CDR2 SQIVND (reference sequence). This CDR3 contains 14 residues. The CDR3 DNA reads as TGTGCCAGTAGTATTGATGGGACTAGCGGGACGTGGTTCTTC. Translation: CASSIDGTSGTWFF.

The CDR3 region has the DNA TGTGCCAGCAGCTTGGGGACAGTGAATGAAAAACTGTTTTTT. Translating gives CASSLGTVNEKLFF. The V gene is TRBV7-9, the J gene TRBJ1-4, with TRBD1 matching over 7 bases. The germline V gene encodes CDR1 SEHNR and CDR2 FQNEAQ (reference sequence). The V and J ends lost 3 bases and 5 bases, in that order; junction bases with no gene match: 3. This CDR3 has 14 residues.

The chain couples TRBV28 to TRBJ1-4, with 8 bases matching TRBD1. The germline V gene has CDR1 MDHEN and CDR2 SYDVKM. The ends lost 3 bases at V and 0 bases at J; junction bases unmatched: 9. The CDR3 is made up of 18 amino acids. The DNA for the CDR3 is TGTGCCAGCAGTTTCCCTCCGGGACAGGTTACAACTAATGAAAAACTGTTTTTT. It is translated as CASSFPPGQVTTNEKLFF.

The V call is TRBV12-5, the J call TRBJ1-5, with D maybe TRBD1 (6 bases). The CDR3 length is 15 residues. The V end was cut by 7 bases, the J end by 7 bases, with 20 bases between. Germline CDR1 reads LGHNT; CDR2 reads FRNRAP. The CDR3 nucleotides are TGTGCTAGTGAGATGACAGGCGGGTCTTGGCAGCCCCAGCATTTT. This encodes CASEMTGGSWQPQHF.

The chain uses TRBV13 and TRBJ1-3; D remains ambiguous. V was shortened by 2 bases and J by 0 bases, with 11 bases between the two germline ends. The CDR3 is 16 residues long. Germline CDR1 and CDR2: PRHDT and FYEKMQ (reference sequence). The CDR3 DNA sequence: TGTGCCAGCAGCTTAACGCGGGTTGACTCTGGAAACACCATATATTTT. It specifies CASSLTRVDSGNTIYF.

This clone was picked up a small number of times. The genes are TRBV11-3 and TRBJ2-3; D is ambiguous. The CDR3 runs to 9 residues. V lost 8 bases to trimming and J lost 8 bases, with 5 bases between them. CDR1 and CDR2 from the germline V gene are SGHNT and YENEEA. CDR3 sequence (DNA): TGTGCCAGCGCGCCTACGCAGTATTTT. It codes for CASAPTQYF.

CDR3: CAGGTGGSWPQHF. CDR3 nucleotides: TGTGCCGGTGGGACAGGGGGCTCGTGGCCCCAGCATTTT. This rearrangement joins TRBV6-5 to TRBJ1-5; TRBD1 matches 12 bases. The CDR3 runs 13 residues. V lost 11 bases to trimming and J lost 9 bases; unmatched junction nucleotides: 8. Germline V gene lookup returns CDR1 MNHEY and CDR2 SVGAGI.

V and J are TRBV5-1 and TRBJ2-1; D uncertain. There are 15 residues in the CDR3. CDR1 SGHRS and CDR2 YFSETQ come from the germline V gene. V lost 4 bases and J 9 bases, leaving 20 bases between the germline ends. The CDR3 DNA is TGCGCCAGCAGCCCCTTCTCTAGTCTTTCTATTGAGCAGTTCTTC. Its protein is CASSPFSSLSIEQFF.